This is a list of T cell receptor beta chains from one sample in a study of patients and donors after allogeneic stem cell transplantation. TCRdb fed the RT-PCR reads into MiXCR, producing one record per CDR3 protein. Altogether approximately 140,000 distinct CDR3 sequences are present, about two fifths being singletons, with the ten largest covering about 50%. The sequencing sample was made of blood, either unsorted or a sorted T cell fraction (not recorded which). The source of these receptors is a human donor who was either an allogeneic HSCT recipient or a stem cell or donor lymphocyte infusion donor (not recorded which). It is not recorded whose cells these are; they may come from a transplant donor. The CDR3 runs from the conserved cysteine through the conserved F or W. The D gene is left open where the match is weak. Expanded clones get a size class; other rows say once, few or many, or leave the size out.

j_gene | d_gene | v_gene | abundance | CDR3nt | CDR3aa
TRBJ1-1 | TRBD1 | TRBV9 | few | TGTGCCAGCAGCCCGGACAGGGGCCTTACAAACACTGAAGCTTTCTTT | CASSPDRGLTNTEAFF
TRBJ2-5 | - | TRBV2 | - | TGTGCCAGCAGAGGACGGACGTACCAAGAGACCCAGTACTTC | CASRGRTYQETQYF
TRBJ2-3 | - | TRBV4-2 | few | TGTGCCAGCAGCCACGATGCAAGCACAGATACGCAGTATTTT | CASSHDASTDTQYF
TRBJ2-7 | TRBD1 | TRBV27 | - | TGTGCCAGCAGTTTAATCGGACAGGGGGCTCAGCTATACGAGCAGTACTTC | CASSLIGQGAQLYEQYF
TRBJ1-1 | - | TRBV12-3/TRBV12-4 | - | TGTGCCAGCAGTTTAGCGGTGGGGAGGGAAGCTTTCTTT | CASSLAVGREAFF
TRBJ2-1 | TRBD1 | TRBV9 | - | TGTGCCAGCAGCCTGACAGGGGTGAGTGAGCAGTTCTTC | CASSLTGVSEQFF
TRBJ2-4 | - | TRBV14 | few | TGTGCCAGCAGCCAAGGACAGGCCGTCGACATTCAGTACTTC | CASSQGQAVDIQYF
TRBJ1-4 | - | TRBV28 | few | TGTGCCAGCAGAGATGGGACTGTCTGGAGAAAACTGTTTTTT | CASRDGTVWRKLFF
TRBJ1-2 | - | TRBV6-5 | few | TGTGCCAGCAGTTACGACGGGCACGGCTACACCTTC | CASSYDGHGYTF
TRBJ2-1 | - | TRBV6-5 | - | TGTGCCAGCAGAGAGAGAGGGGAAATCTCCTACAATGAGCAGTTCTTC | CASRERGEISYNEQFF
TRBJ2-5 | TRBD1 | TRBV7-8 | - | TGTGCCAGCAGCTTTGGACGGGACAGCTTTGGGAAGACCCAGTACTTC | CASSFGRDSFGKTQYF
TRBJ1-1 | - | TRBV5-6 | - | TGTGCCAGCAGCTCACTCCCGGGCAGACTGAACACTGAAGCTTTCTTT | CASSSLPGRLNTEAFF
TRBJ2-7 | - | TRBV10-3 | - | TGTGCCATCAGGGACAGGGAGGGCTACGAGCAGTACTTC | CAIRDREGYEQYF
TRBJ2-5 | - | TRBV12-3/TRBV12-4 | - | TGTGCCAGCAGCCGACTACCTCTAAAAGAGACCCAGTACTTC | CASSRLPLKETQYF
TRBJ2-3 | - | TRBV24-1 | few | TGTGCCACCAGTGATTTAATGGCAGGGGGAGGTACAGATACGCAGTATTTT | CATSDLMAGGGTDTQYF
TRBJ1-5 | - | TRBV9 | many | TGTGCCAGCAGCGTATCCGGGCCGGTGTCCCAGCATTTT | CASSVSGPVSQHF